The clone carrying this T cell receptor (beta chain) was detected ten times or more. V gave up 4 bases and J gave up 1 base, with 20 bases separating them. The germline gives CDR1 SGHTA, CDR2 FQGNSA. The CDR3 loop spans 17 amino acids. Gene-specific TRAV and TRBV primers were used for first-strand cDNA, covering alpha and beta chains. Amplification of TCRs used a constant-region primer and V-primer adapter for around 19 PCR cycles. TCRdb ran MiXCR on the reads and lists one entry per CDR3 protein. This repertoire shows approximately 89,000 distinct CDR3 sequences, about 20% found once; its top ten account for more than 4.5%. This sample was included in a study of low-dose radiotherapy and immunotherapy resistance in tumors. Study overall: Participants in Cohort 1 were administered 0.5 Gy per fraction at 2-week intervals, to a cumulative dose of 6.5 Gy. Cyclophosphamide infusions of 200 mg/m2 came every two weeks, one day before radiation-immunotherapy. Daily intake of oral aspirin 300 mg by patients lasted four cycles and began on cycle 1 day 1.

Time point meaning: before trial treatment. Nivolumab, ipilimumab, aspirin, low-dose cyclophosphamide and low-dose radiotherapy were all administered to the donors. The sequencing here drew on PBMCs, taken before treatment. The sequence came from a male donor with prostate cancer. The chain has TRBV7-2 and TRBJ2-7; D remains unclear. This CDR3 reads CASSSSVTGTRSYEQYF. The CDR3 region has the DNA TGTGCCAGCAGCTCTTCAGTTACCGGCACAAGATCCTACGAGCAGTACTTC. Based on the CDR3 plus reference TRBV7-2 and TRBJ2-7, the full variable domain is GAGVSQSPSNKVTEKGKDVELRCDPISGHTALYWYRQSLGQGLEFLIYFQGNSAPDKSGLPSDRFSAERTGGSVSTLTIQRTQQEDSAVYLCASSSSVTGTRSYEQYFGPGTRLTVT.